Included here is one T cell receptor beta chain sequence, with context. The antigen it recognizes is unknown. There are no base qualities to consult, and no much larger clone falls within one base. The data originate from a study of shared clonotypes between healthy human individuals (dated by TCRdb to about 2020). Regarding the complete study: The cohort comprised a couple of women and a few men aged 18 to 49 years. For each donor, CD4 naive and CD4 memory were each given three plates, CD8 naive was given two plates, and CD8 memory was given one plate. The study deeply sequenced blood TCR repertoires of five healthy adults to estimate repertoire size and the extent of clonotype sharing between individuals. Different laboratories and diverse techniques were used to prepare libraries and sequence TCR repertoires, to increase sequencing depth and limit assay-specific biases. Each donor's leukapheresis produced roughly between roughly 0.85 and 9.5 billion PBMCs. The research as a whole found: Because the study included only a small number of donors, the genetic and exposure-history diversity represented was limited. Incomplete sequencing was indicated by rarefaction of sorted-subset datasets, despite the large sequencing depth. Clonotypes shared by all four sorted-subset donors showed higher generation probabilities than non-shared clonotypes. Estimated clonotype richness was generally larger for naive than for memory subsets. Sampling was restricted to blood, and TCR repertoires in tissues likely differ from the TCR repertoires found in blood. Pairwise subsampling led to the expectation that sequencing depth would affect the degree of clonotype sharing among donors. When a handful of donors were compared, the shared fraction of clonotypes was 5% to 6.5% for naive CD4, 3.5% to 4% for naive CD8, 2.3% for memory CD4, and 0.4% for memory CD8.

Using the deep immunoSEQ assay, multiplex PCR amplified TCR CDR3 regions from genomic DNA. Extracted genomic DNA from each cell subset was distributed evenly across all wells of several immunoSEQ 96-well plates, and each plate was treated as a replicate. Each replicate PCR for sorted subsets received about 0.2 ug genomic DNA, equal to roughly 33,000 T cell genomes. Purified libraries were quantified with a Qubit 3.0 fluorometer, sized on a Bioanalyzer 2100, and re-quantified with the KAPA Library Quantification kit. A separate single-read 150-cycle Illumina NextSeq 550 flow cell was used to sequence each immunoSEQ 96-well plate. On the study's bioinformatics: Because only junctional sequences without quality scores were contained in the immunoSEQ output, filtering matching that applied to full-length reads could not be performed. To assign V/J genes and CDR3, sequences were annotated against IMGT germline references using PyIR, a Python wrapper for IgBLAST v1.9. Any read was removed if the V/J assignment was weak (E-value above 1e-6), the CDR3 was missing, or the read contained stop codons, out-of-frame junctions, or ambiguous translated residues. V3J clonotypes were defined as sequences sharing the same inferred V gene, J gene, and CDR3 amino acid sequence. The percentage overlap between two repertoires was calculated by dividing the number of shared unique clonotypes by the size of the smaller repertoire. RTK rarefaction, the Chao1 estimator, and Recon v2.1 estimates of unobserved clonotypes were used to assess repertoire richness. Generation probabilities were computed with OLGA for all TCRbeta clonotypes obtained by the gDNA method from a few donors. In its TCRdb copy, this immuneACCESS table keeps in-frame sequences only and misses some clones. Where compared with another copy, unresolved V genes explain less than half of these, and the others have no known cause. From that table come the V and J calls and clone size; the DNA was used to work out D and trimming. This sample holds 2 million to 2.5 million clones; about 92% were observed only once. The ten largest clones capture more than 1.5% of the sample.

The germline V gene gives CDR1 as SGHTA and CDR2 as FQGNSA. The CDR3 numbers 14 residues from cysteine through phenylalanine. Only CDR3 DNA is held: 42 bases, read in frame from base 1. V and J lose 1 base and 5 bases, and a span of 9 bases separates them. CD8 naive samples were CD45RO-negative cells positively selected for CCR7, giving a CD45RA+CCR7+ population that excluded TemRA cells. Healthy HIV-negative adults with no recently reported acute infections or vaccinations were included as donors. Every donor was a Caucasian adult residing in Nashville, Tennessee, USA. Blood was obtained by leukapheresis, after which PBMCs were separated by Ficoll-Histopaque density gradient centrifugation and cryopreserved in liquid nitrogen vapor phase. Analytical flow cytometry was used to check the purity and quantity of each magnetically sorted T cell population. From each sorted fraction, genomic DNA was isolated and quantified by UV absorbance on a Nanodrop 2000c.

This sequence uses TRBV7-2 and TRBJ2-1, and TRBD1 may be the D gene, going by 5 matching bases. This receptor was taken from a man younger than 30 in good health. Some clones in this sample may be carry-over from other donors' samples. Sequenced input: naive CD8+ T cells from PBMCs. The cell subset or site label on this specimen signifies: CD45RA+CCR7+. The CDR3 reads as follows: CASSLETENNEQFF. The DNA sequence follows: TGTGCCAGCAGCTTAGAGACAGAGAACAATGAGCAGTTCTTC.